This T cell receptor beta chain was sequenced in a study of early stage breast cancer tumors (dated by TCRdb to 2015 to 2018). In the study overall: Of the roughly 15 invasive breast tumors, eleven to twelve were found to be estrogen receptor-positive, progesterone receptor-positive and HER2-negative. A total of around 3 million templates, representing about 1.1 million unique clonotypes, were detected across all samples. Of the 12 ER+/PR+/HER2- tumors, eight were classified as invasive ductal carcinomas and four as invasive lobular carcinomas. On average, each sample got approximately 9.8-fold read coverage. Study-wide findings and limitations: Tumors showed about 2.5-fold higher T cell density and higher clonality than adjacent normal breast tissue. Chain pairing and functional markers such as CD4, CD8 and FOXP3 were missed by bulk genomic DNA sequencing of unsorted cells. Greater similarity was observed between blood and normal breast repertoires than between blood and tumor repertoires, and tumor was distinguished from normal in about 90% of the 16 patients when each tissue was compared with blood. Analysis by tumor subtype was prevented by the small cohort size. Enriched TCRB sequences shared across patients were found to be mostly commonly generated sequences that were unlikely to play an important role in the tumor microenvironment.

Each sample was amplified as two independent genomic DNA replicates: approximately 550 ng for blood and about 1.4 ug for tumor or normal breast. TCRB sequencing of genomic DNA was carried out with the ImmunoSeq Intro kit according to the manufacturer's instructions. For absolute quantification, the roughly 33-cycle multiplex PCR included proprietary primers along with spike-in control sequences. Single-end 150-bp reads were used to sequence an 87-bp fragment spanning the CDR3 plus the flanking V and J genes. Seven samples, with two replicates for each sample, were multiplexed per lane of an Illumina MiSeq using version 3.0 chemistry. The paper's processing steps were these. The vendor's proprietary pipeline processed the raw data and merged both replicates into a single result for each sample. To define clonotypes, the study grouped productive rearrangements that shared the V-gene family, CDR3 amino acid sequence and J-gene segment. To compute clonality, the normalized Shannon entropy (Pielou evenness) of TCRB abundances was subtracted from 1. To estimate T cell density, the total number of templates was divided by the input cell count, which was inferred from how much DNA went in. Total repertoire diversity and clonality were estimated with Recon using default parameters. Clonotypes with over 0.1% abundance in tumor and at least 32-fold higher abundance in tumor than in normal breast were defined as tumor-enriched. TCRdb limited this immuneACCESS table to in-frame rearrangements with V and J called. A share of clones is missing; checked studies link under half to unresolved V genes, and the rest is unexplained. The D gene and trimming were derived from the DNA, and the V and J assignments and clone size from that table. Counted in this sample were about 28,000 clones; 80% of them appeared once. Jointly, the top ten make up roughly 12% of the sample.

The study profiled bulk TCR beta-chain repertoires in matched peripheral blood, tumor and adjacent normal breast tissue taken from around 15 patients with early-stage breast cancer. Before surgery, about 5-10 mL of whole blood was collected into EDTA tubes and then processed within 2 hours. Peripheral blood mononuclear cells were isolated by Ficoll-Paque centrifugation in SepMate-50 tubes. For storage in liquid nitrogen, PBMCs were cryopreserved as aliquots of roughly 2 to 4 million cells in roughly 90% FBS with about 10% DMSO. The Qiagen AllPrep DNA/RNA Mini kit was used for genomic DNA extraction. Turning to this clone: Its antigen specificity is not known. Per-nucleotide qualities are absent, and no much larger clonotype sits a single base away.

The sequence derives from a person in their sixties or seventies with breast cancer. The sample comprised blood.

The nucleotides read TGTGCCAGTAGTAATTGGACAGGGACCTACGAGCAGTACTTC. The resulting protein is CASSNWTGTYEQYF. Recombination connected TRBV19 to TRBJ2-7, and 8 junctional nucleotides match TRBD1. The germline V gene encodes CDR1 LNHDA and CDR2 SQIVND (reference sequence). Trimming takes 4 bases off V and 2 bases off J; junction bases not matched to a gene: 4. Counted from cysteine to phenylalanine, this CDR3 has 14 amino acids. Only the CDR3 DNA stays, 42 bases, in frame from base 1.